This TCR beta chain was sequenced in a study of blood T cell repertoires in COVID-19 (dated by TCRdb to the early 2020s). For the wider study: Samples covering the acute and convalescent phases of COVID-19 were provided by collaborators in the United States, Italy and Spain. A de-identified subject ID, COVID-19 status, age in years and sex were almost always included in the sample metadata. The repertoires were released in a freely available public database intended as a resource for research on the immune response to SARS-CoV-2. The material from the prospective study consisted of cDNA or gDNA derived from T cells, B-cell-depleted T cells, or PBMCs. Subjects who had been exposed to COVID-19, were actively infected with it, or had recovered from it provided the deeply sampled blood TCRbeta repertoires that made up the dataset. The samples were drawn from two sources: the first 160 participants of the ongoing ImmuneRACE study, and fewer than 1,500 subjects contributed by 6 global collaborators. HLA class I and class II types, where available, came from metadata supplied by the sample provider rather than from assay-based typing. General findings and caveats noted by the study authors: Clinical and demographic metadata were provided uncurated, with the amount varying by source and participant.

About this clone: Its antigen is unknown. Per-base quality was not reported, and no clone a single base away is much larger than it.

TCRbeta CDR3 regions were amplified from genomic DNA by means of the immunoSEQ Assay, a bias-controlled multiplex PCR. In the paper's pipeline: Within the assay, amplification of reference gene primers was used to estimate how many nucleated cells each sample contained. To quantify the absolute abundance of each unique TCRbeta CDR3 rearrangement, sequence reads were collapsed and filtered. For each sample, productive Simpson clonality was calculated by taking the square root of Simpson's diversity index across productive rearrangements. Imported from immuneACCESS, the table was reduced by TCRdb to in-frame sequences with V and J called. These copies leave out some clones; in studies compared against another copy, an unresolved V gene accounts for under half, and the cause of the remainder is not known. That table supplies the V and J calls and clone size; D and trimming were determined from the DNA. Here the sample has roughly 150,000 clones; approximately 85% occur a single time. Of the sample, around 5.4% falls within the top ten clones.

At one collaborating source in Seattle, patients were enrolled during active infection and were followed longitudinally through the course of disease. Each collaborating institution followed its own protocols to collect whole blood in K2EDTA tubes. For TCRbeta analysis, collaborators shipped samples in one of three forms: frozen whole blood, isolated PBMCs, or DNA extracted from either of those sample types. Sequencing input: peripheral blood. This TCR came from a woman aged 45-59 years with COVID-19, enrolled during active disease.

CDR3 protein: CASSQDRSGAFEQYF. The DNA reads TGCGCCAGCAGCCAAGATCGAAGCGGGGCCTTCGAGCAGTACTTC. The chain links TRBV4-3 with TRBJ2-7; 7 central bases correspond to TRBD2. Here V drops 0 bases and J drops 6 bases, and the junction holds 8 bases not matched to any gene. The CDR3 contains 15 residues, cysteine and phenylalanine counted. Of the read, only the CDR3 DNA is kept; its 45 bases are in frame from base 1. Looking up the germline V gene yields CDR1 LGHNA and CDR2 YSLEER.